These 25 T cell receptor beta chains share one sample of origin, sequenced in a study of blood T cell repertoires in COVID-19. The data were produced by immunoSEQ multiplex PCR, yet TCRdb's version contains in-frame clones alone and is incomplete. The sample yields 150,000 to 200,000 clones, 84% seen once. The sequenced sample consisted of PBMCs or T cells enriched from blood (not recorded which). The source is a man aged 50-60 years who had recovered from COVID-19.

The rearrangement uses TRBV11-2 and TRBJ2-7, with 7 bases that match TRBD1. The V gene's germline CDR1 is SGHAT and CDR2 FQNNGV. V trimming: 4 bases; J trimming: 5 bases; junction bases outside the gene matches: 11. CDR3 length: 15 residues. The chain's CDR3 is CASSSTTGIRNEQYF. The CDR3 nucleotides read TGTGCCAGCAGCTCGACGACAGGGATAAGGAACGAGCAGTACTTC.

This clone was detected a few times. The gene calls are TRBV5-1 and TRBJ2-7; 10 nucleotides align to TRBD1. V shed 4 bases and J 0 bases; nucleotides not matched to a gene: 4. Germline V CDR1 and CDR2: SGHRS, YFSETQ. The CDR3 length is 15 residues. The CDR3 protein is CASSRGTGDSYEQYF. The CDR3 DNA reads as TGCGCCAGCAGCCGAGGGACAGGGGACTCCTACGAGCAGTACTTC.

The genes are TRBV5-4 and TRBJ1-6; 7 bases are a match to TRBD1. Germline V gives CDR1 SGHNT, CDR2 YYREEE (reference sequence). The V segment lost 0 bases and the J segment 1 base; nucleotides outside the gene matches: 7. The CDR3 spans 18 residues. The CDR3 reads CASSLGAGGKSYNSPLHF. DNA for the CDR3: TGTGCCAGCAGCTTGGGGGCAGGGGGAAAGTCCTATAATTCACCCCTCCACTTT.

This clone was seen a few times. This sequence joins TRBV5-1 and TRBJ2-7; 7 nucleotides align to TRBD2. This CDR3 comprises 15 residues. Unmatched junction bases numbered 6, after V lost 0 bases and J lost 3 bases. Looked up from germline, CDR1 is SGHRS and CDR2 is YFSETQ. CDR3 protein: CASSLGVAGDYEQYF. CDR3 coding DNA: TGCGCCAGCAGCTTGGGGGTCGCGGGGGACTACGAGCAGTACTTC.

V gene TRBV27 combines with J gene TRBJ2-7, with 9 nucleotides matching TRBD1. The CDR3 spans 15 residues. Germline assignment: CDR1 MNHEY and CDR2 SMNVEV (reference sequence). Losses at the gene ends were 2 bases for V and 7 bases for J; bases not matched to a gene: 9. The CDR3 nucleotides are TGTGCCAGCAGTTTAGCGCGGGACAGGGCTTCAGAGCAGTACTTC. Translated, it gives CASSLARDRASEQYF.

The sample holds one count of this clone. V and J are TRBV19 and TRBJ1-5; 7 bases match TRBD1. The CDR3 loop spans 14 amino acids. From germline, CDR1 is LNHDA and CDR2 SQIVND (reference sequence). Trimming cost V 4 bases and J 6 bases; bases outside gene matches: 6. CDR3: CASSRDRGFQPQHF. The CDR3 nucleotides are TGTGCCAGTAGTAGGGACAGAGGTTTTCAGCCCCAGCATTTT.

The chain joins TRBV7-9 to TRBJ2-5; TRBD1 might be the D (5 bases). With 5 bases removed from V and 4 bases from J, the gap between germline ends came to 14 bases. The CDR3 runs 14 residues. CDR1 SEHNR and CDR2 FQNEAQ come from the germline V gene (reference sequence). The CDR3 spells CASSRSLGAETQYF. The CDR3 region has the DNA TGTGCCAGCAGCCGAAGCCTTGGGGCAGAGACCCAGTACTTC.

This chain's CDR3 is CASSLGQVVRQETQYF. In DNA form, the CDR3 reads TGTGCCAGCAGCTTAGGCCAGGTAGTACGCCAAGAGACCCAGTACTTC. The chain employs TRBV13 and TRBJ2-5; D not certain. From germline, CDR1 is PRHDT and CDR2 FYEKMQ (reference sequence). CDR3 size: 16 residues. V lost 0 bases and J 1 base, leaving 12 bases between the germline ends.

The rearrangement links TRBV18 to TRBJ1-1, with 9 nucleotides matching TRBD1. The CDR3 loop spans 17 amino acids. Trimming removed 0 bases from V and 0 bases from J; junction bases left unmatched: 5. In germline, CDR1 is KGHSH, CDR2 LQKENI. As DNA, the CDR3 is TGTGCCAGCTCACCACCGACAGGGGGTAACATGAACACTGAAGCTTTCTTT. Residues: CASSPPTGGNMNTEAFF.

Written as DNA, the CDR3 is TGTGCCAGCAGCACTGGACAGGGTTACATTCAGTACTTC. As protein: CASSTGQGYIQYF. The chain carries TRBV11-3 and TRBJ2-4, with 8 bases identical to TRBD1. Germline trimming cut 5 bases from V and 8 bases from J; bases unmatched to any gene: 5. Germline lookup yields CDR1 SGHNT and CDR2 YENEEA. The CDR3 runs 13 residues.

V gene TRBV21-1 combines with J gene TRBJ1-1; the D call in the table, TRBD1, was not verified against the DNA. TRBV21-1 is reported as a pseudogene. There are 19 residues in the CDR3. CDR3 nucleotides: TGTGCCAGCAGCAAAGGAAGGGTCTGGTTTACAGGGAACTACACTGAAGCTTTCTTT. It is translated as CASSKGRVWFTGNYTEAFF.

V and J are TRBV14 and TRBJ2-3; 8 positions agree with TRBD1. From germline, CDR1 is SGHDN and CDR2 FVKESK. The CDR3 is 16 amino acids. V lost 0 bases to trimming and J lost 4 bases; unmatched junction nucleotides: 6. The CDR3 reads CASSQESRGQADTQYF. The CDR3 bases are TGTGCCAGCAGCCAAGAATCCAGGGGGCAGGCAGATACGCAGTATTTT.

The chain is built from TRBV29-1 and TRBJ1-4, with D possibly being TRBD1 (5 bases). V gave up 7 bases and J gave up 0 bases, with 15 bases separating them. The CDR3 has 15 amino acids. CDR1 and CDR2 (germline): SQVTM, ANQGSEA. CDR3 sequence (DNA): TGCAGCGCCAGATCAGGGCCTGCAACTAATGAAAAACTGTTTTTT. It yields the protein CSARSGPATNEKLFF.

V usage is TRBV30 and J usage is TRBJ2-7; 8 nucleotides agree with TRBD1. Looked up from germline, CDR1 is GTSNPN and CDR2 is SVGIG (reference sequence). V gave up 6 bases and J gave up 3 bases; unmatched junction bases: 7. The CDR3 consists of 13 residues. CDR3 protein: CACLGQDIYEQYF. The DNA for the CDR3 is TGTGCCTGCCTGGGACAGGATATCTACGAGCAGTACTTC.

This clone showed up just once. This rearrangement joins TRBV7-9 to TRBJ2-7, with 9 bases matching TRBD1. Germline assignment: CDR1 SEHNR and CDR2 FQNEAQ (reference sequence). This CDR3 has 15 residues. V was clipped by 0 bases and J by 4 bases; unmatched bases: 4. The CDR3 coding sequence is TGTGCCAGCAGCTTAGCGGACAGGGGTAGGTACGAGCAGTACTTC. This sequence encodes CASSLADRGRYEQYF. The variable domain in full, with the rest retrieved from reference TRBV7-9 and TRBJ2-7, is DTGVSQNPRHKITKRGQNVTFRCDPISEHNRLYWYRQTLGQGPEFLTYFQNEAQLEKSRLLSDRFSAERPKGSFSTLEIQRTEQGDSAMYLCASSLADRGRYEQYFGPGTRLTVT.

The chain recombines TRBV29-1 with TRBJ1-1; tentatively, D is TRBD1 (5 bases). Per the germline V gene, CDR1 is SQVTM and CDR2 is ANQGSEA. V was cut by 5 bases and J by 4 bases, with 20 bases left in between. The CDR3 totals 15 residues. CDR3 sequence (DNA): TGCAGCGTTCCTAATCCCGGGGGAGCCGGCACTGAAGCTTTCTTT. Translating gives CSVPNPGGAGTEAFF.

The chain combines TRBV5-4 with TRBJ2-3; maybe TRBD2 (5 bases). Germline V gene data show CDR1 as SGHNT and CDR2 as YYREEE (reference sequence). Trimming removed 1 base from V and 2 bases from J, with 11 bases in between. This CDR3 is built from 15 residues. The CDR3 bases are TGTGCCAGCAGCTTGTCCCAGCGGAACACAGATACGCAGTATTTT. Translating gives CASSLSQRNTDTQYF. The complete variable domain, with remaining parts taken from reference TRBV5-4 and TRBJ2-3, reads ETGVTQSPTHLIKTRGQQVTLRCSSQSGHNTVSWYQQALGQGPQFIFQYYREEENGRGNFPPRFSGLQFPNYSSELNVNALELDDSALYLCASSLSQRNTDTQYFGPGTRLTVL.

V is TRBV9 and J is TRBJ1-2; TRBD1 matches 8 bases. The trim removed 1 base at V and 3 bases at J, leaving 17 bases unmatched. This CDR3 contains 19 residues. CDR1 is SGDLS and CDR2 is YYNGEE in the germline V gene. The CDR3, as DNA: TGTGCCAGCAGCGTACACCTACAGGGGGATTCGGAGGTTCACTATGGCTACACCTTC. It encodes CASSVHLQGDSEVHYGYTF.

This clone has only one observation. This chain's CDR3 is CSVESGTDTQYF. CDR3 nucleotides: TGCAGCGTTGAATCCGGTACGGATACGCAGTATTTT. The J gene is TRBJ2-3, the V gene TRBV29-1; the D is unclear. V lost 2 bases to trimming and J lost 6 bases, with 9 bases between them. The V gene's germline CDR1 is SQVTM and CDR2 ANQGSEA. This CDR3 is built from 12 residues.

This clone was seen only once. CDR3 sequence (DNA): TGTGCCAGCAGTCCACTGGGACACCCGAACACTGAAGCTTTCTTT. This sequence encodes CASSPLGHPNTEAFF. The V call is TRBV27, the J call TRBJ1-1; tentatively, D is TRBD1 (6 bases). With 5 bases removed from V and 1 base from J, the gap between germline ends came to 14 bases. In germline, CDR1 is MNHEY, CDR2 SMNVEV (reference sequence). This CDR3 has 15 amino acids.

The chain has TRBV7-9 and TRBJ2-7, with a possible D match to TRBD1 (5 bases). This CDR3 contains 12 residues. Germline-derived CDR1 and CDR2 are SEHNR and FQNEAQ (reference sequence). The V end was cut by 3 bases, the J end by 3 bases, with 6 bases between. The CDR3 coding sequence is TGTGCCAGCAGCTTTCAGGGCTACGAGCAGTACTTC. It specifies CASSFQGYEQYF.

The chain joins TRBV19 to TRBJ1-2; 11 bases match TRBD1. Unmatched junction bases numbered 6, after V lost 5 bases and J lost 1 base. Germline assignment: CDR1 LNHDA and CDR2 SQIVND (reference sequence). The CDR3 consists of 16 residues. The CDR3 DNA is TGTGCCAGTAGTTCCGGACAGGGGGCGGGTAACTATGGCTACACCTTC. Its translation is CASSSGQGAGNYGYTF. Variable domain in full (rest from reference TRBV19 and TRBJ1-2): DGGITQSPKYLFRKEGQNVTLSCEQNLNHDAMYWYRQDPGQGLRLIYYSQIVNDFQKGDIAEGYSVSREKKESFPLTVTSAQKNPTAFYLCASSSGQGAGNYGYTFGSGTRLTVV.

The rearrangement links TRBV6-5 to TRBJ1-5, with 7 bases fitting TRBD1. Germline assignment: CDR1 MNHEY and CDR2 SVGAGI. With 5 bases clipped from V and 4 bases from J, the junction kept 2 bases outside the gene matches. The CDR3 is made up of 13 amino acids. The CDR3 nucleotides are TGTGCCAGCAGTACACAGGGGAATCAGCCCCAGCATTTT. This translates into CASSTQGNQPQHF.

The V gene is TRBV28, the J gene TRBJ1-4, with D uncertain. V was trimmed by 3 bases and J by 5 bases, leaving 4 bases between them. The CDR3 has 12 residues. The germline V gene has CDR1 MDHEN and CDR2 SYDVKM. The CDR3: CASSFLNEKLFF. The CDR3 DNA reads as TGTGCCAGCAGTTTCTTGAATGAAAAACTGTTTTTT.

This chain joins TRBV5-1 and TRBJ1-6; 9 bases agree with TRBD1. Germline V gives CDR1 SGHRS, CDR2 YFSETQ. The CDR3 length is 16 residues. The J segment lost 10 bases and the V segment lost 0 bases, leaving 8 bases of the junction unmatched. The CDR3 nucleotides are TGCGCCAGCAGCTTGGGGGACGGGACAGGGATATCACCCCTCCACTTT. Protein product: CASSLGDGTGISPLHF. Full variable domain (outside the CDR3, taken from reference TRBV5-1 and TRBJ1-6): KAGVTQTPRYLIKTRGQQVTLSCSPISGHRSVSWYQQTPGQGLQFLFEYFSETQRNKGNFPGRFSGRQFSNSRSEMNVSTLELGDSALYLCASSLGDGTGISPLHFGNGTRLTVT.